The entry below gives a single TCR beta chain sequence along with its context. The CDR3 is 14 amino acids. The V end was cut by 11 bases, the J end by 3 bases, with 17 bases between. In germline, CDR1 is LGHDT, CDR2 YNNKEL (reference sequence). Alongside a J-beta primer mix, a sample-barcoded 5' primer served in a second PCR lasting about 6 to 12 cycles. TCRdb fed the 5' RACE reads into MiXCR, producing one record per CDR3 protein. The sample lists approximately 1.5 million distinct CDR3 sequences; less than 45% were seen once. The sample comes from a study of blood T cells in healthy people across ages.

The receptor was derived from a woman in her late teens or twenties in good health. Material for sequencing was blood. The V call is TRBV3-1, the J call TRBJ1-3, with D uncertain. The CDR3 is CASTHRGFGNTIYF. The CDR3 DNA reads as TGTGCCTCCACCCACAGAGGTTTTGGAAACACCATATATTTT.